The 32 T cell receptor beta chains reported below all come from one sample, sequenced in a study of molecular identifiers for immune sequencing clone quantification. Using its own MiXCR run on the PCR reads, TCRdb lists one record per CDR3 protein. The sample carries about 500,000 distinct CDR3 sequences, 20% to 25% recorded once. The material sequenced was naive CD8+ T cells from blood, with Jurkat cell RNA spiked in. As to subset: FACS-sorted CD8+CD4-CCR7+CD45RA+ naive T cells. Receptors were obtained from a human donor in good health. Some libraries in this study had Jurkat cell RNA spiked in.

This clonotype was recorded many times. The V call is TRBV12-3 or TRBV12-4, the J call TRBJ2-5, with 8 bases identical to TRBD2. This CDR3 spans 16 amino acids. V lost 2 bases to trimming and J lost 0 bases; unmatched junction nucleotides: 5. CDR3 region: CASSLFGGGYQETQYF. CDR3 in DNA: TGTGCCAGCAGTTTATTTGGCGGGGGGTACCAAGAGACCCAGTACTTC.

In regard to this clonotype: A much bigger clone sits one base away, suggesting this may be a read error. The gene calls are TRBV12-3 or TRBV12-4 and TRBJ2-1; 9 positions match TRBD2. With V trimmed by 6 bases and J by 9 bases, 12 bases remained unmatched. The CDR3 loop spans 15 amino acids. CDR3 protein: CASRRTSVGCGEQFF. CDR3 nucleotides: TGTGCCAGCAGGCGGACTAGCGTGGGGTGCGGTGAGCAGTTCTTC.

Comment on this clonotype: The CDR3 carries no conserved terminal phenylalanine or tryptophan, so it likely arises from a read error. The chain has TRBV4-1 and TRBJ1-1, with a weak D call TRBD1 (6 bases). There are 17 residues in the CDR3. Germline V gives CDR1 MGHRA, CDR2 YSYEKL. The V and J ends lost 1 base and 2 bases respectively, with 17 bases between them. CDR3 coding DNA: TGCGCCAGCAGCCAAGCTCACAGGGACACCCTTAACACTGAAGCTTTCCTT. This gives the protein CASSQAHRDTLNTEAFL.

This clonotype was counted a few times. Here the CDR3 reads CASSLTGSGVLGELFF. CDR3 sequence (DNA): TGTGCCAGCAGTCTTACAGGGTCCGGAGTTTTGGGGGAGCTGTTTTTT. J is TRBJ2-2 and V is TRBV6-2 or TRBV6-3; a weak D match, TRBD1 (6 bases). This CDR3 has 16 residues. V was pared by 5 bases and J by 8 bases, with 21 bases between. Germline CDR1 and CDR2: MNHEY and SVGEGT.

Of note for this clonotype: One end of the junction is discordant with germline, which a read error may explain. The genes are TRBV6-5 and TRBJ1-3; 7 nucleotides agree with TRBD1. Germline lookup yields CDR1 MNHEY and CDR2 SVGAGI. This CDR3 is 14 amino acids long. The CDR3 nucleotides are TGTGCCAGCAGGGACAGGACCGGTGGAGACACCATATATTTT. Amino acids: CASRDRTGGDTIYF.

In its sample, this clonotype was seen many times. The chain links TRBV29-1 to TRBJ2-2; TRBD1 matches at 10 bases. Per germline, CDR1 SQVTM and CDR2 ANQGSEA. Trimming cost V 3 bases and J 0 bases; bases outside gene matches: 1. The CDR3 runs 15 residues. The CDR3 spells CSVETGGANTGELFF. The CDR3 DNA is TGCAGCGTTGAGACAGGGGGCGCGAACACCGGGGAGCTGTTTTTT.

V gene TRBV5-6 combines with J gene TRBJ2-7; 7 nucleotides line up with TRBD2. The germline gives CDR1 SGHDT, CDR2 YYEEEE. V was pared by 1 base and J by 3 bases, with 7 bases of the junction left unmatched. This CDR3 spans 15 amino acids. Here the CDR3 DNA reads TGTGCCAGCAGCTTGAGTACTACGGGGGGCTACGAGCAGTACTTC. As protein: CASSLSTTGGYEQYF.

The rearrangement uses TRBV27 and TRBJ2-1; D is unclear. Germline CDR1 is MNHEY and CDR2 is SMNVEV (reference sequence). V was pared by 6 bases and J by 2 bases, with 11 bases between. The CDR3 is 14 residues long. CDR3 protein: CASRIAETYNEQFF. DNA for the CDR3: TGTGCCAGCAGGATAGCAGAGACCTACAATGAGCAGTTCTTC.

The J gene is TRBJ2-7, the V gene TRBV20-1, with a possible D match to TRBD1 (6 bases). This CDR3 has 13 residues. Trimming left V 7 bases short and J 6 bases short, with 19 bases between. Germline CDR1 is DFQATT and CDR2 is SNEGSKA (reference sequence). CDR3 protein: CSGGLLKAGEQYF. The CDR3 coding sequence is TGCAGTGGGGGGCTCCTGAAGGCTGGCGAGCAGTACTTC.

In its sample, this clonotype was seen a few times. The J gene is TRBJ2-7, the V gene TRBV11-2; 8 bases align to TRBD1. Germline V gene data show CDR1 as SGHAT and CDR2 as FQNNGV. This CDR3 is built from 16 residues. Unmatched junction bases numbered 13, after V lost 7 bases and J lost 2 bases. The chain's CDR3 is CASTNPRTGNTYEQYF. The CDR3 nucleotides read TGTGCCAGCACCAATCCCCGGACAGGGAATACCTACGAGCAGTACTTC.

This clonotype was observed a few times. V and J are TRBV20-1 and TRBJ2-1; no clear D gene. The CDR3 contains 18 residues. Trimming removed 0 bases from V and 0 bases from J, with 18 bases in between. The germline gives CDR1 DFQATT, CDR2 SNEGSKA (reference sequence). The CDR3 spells CSARDPVLGRSSYNEQFF. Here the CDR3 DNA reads TGCAGTGCTAGAGACCCAGTGTTGGGTCGTAGCTCCTACAATGAGCAGTTCTTC.

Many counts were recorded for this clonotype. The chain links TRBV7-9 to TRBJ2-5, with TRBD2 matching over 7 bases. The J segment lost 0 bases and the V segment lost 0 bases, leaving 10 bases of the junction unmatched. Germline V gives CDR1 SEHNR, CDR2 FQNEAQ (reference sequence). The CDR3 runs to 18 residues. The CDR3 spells CASSLAERERNYQETQYF. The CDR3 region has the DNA TGTGCCAGCAGCTTAGCGGAGCGGGAAAGAAATTACCAAGAGACCCAGTACTTC.

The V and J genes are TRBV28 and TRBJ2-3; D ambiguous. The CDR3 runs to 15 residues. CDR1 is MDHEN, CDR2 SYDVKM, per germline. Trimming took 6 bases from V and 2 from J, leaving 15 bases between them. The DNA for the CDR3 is TGTGCCAGCAGACTTGGGCAGTCGTCCACAGATACGCAGTATTTT. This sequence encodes CASRLGQSSTDTQYF.

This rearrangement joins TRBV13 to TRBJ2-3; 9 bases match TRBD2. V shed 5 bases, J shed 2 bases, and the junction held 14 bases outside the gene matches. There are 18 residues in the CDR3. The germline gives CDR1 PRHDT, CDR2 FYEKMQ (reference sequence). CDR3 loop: CASSSREAGGPYTDTQYF. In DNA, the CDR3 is TGTGCCAGCAGCAGCAGGGAAGCGGGGGGACCCTACACAGATACGCAGTATTTT.

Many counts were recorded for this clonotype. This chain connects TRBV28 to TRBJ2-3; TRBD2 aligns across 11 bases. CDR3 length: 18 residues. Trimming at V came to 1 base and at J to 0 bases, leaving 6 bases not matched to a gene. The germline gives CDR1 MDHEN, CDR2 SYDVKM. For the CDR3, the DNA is TGTGCCAGCAGTTTATTAACTAGCGGGGGTTCTAGCACAGATACGCAGTATTTT. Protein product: CASSLLTSGGSSTDTQYF.

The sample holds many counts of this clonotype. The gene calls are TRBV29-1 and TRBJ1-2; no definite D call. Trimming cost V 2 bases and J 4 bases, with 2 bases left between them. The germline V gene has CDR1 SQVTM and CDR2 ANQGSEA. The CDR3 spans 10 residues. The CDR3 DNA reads TGCAGCGTTGAAACCTATGGCTACACCTTC. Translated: CSVETYGYTF.

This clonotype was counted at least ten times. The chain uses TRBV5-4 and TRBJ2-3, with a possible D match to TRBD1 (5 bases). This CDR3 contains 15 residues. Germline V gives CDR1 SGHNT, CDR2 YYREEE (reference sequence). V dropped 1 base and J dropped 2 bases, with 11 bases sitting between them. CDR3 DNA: TGTGCCAGCAGCTTGTTCCAGGGTCTCACAGATACGCAGTATTTT. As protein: CASSLFQGLTDTQYF.

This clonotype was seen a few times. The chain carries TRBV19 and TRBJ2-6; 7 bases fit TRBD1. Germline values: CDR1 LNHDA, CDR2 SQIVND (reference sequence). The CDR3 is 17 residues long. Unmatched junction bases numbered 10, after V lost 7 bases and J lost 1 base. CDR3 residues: CASTDRFLGSGANVLTF. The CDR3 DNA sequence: TGTGCCAGTACGGACAGGTTTTTAGGTTCTGGGGCCAACGTCCTGACTTTC.

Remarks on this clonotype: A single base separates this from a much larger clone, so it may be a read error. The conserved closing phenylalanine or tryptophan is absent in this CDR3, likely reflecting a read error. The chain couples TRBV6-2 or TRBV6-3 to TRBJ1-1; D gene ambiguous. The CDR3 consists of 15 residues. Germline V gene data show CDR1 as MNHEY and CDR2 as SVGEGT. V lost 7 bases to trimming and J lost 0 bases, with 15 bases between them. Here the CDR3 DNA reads TGTGCCAGCAAGTATTGGGCGGCCTTGAACACTGAAGCTTTCCTT. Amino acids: CASKYWAALNTEAFL.

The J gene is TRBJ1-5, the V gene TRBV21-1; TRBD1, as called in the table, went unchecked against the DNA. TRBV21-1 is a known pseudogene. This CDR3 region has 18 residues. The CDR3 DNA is TGTGCCAGCAGCAAAGTCGTATTAGGTGGCGGCGTCAATCAGCCCCAGCATTTT. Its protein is CASSKVVLGGGVNQPQHF.

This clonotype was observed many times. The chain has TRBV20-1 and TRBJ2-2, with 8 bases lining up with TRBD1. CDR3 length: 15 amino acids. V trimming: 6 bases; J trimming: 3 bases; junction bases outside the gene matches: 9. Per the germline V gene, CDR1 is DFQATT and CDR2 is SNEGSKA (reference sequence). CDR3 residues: CSAARTGFDTGELFF. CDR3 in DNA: TGCAGTGCGGCCCGGACAGGGTTCGACACCGGGGAGCTGTTTTTT.

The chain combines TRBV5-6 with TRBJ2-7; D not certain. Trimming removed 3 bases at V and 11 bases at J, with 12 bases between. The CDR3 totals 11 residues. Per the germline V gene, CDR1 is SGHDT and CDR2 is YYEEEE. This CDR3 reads CASSSASVEYF. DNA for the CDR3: TGTGCCAGCAGCTCGGCGTCGGTGGAGTACTTC. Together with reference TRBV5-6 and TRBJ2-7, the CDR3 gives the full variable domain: DAGVTQSPTHLIKTRGQQVTLRCSPKSGHDTVSWYQQALGQGPQFIFQYYEEEERQRGNFPDRFSGHQFPNYSSELNVNALLLGDSALYLCASSSASVEYFGPGTRLTVT.

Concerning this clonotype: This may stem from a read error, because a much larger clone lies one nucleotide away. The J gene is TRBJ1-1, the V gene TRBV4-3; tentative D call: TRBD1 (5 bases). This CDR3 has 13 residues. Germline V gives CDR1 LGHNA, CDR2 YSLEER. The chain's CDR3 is CTTGDGMDTEAFF. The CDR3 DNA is TGCACTACGGGGGATGGGATGGACACTGAAGCTTTCTTT.

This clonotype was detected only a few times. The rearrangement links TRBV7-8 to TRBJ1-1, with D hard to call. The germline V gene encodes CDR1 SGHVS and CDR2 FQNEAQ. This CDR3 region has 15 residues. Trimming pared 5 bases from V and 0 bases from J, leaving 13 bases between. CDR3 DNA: TGTGCCAGCAGCCAATTGGGTTTCATGAACACTGAAGCTTTCTTT. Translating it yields CASSQLGFMNTEAFF.

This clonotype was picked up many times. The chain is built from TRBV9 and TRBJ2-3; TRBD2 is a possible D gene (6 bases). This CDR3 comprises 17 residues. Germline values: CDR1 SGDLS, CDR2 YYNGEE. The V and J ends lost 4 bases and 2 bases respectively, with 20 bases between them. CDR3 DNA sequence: TGTGCCAGCAGCTTACGCCCCCCGGGACTTTCCACAGATACGCAGTATTTT. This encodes CASSLRPPGLSTDTQYF.

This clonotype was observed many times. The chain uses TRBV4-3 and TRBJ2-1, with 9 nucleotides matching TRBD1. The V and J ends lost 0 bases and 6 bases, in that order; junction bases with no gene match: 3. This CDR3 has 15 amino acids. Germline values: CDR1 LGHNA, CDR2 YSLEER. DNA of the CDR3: TGCGCCAGCAGCCAAGATACGGACAGGGGCAATGAGCAGTTCTTC. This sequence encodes CASSQDTDRGNEQFF.

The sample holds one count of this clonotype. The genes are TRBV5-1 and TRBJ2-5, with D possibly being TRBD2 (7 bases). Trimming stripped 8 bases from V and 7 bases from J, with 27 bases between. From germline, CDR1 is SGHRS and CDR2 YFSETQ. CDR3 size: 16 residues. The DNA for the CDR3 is TGCGCCAGGCTTCCAAGGGGGGGGCCCAAACGGGGGACCCAGTACTTC. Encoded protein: CARLPRGGPKRGTQYF. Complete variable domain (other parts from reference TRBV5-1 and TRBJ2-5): KAGVTQTPRYLIKTRGQQVTLSCSPISGHRSVSWYQQTPGQGLQFLFEYFSETQRNKGNFPGRFSGRQFSNSRSEMNVSTLELGDSALYLCARLPRGGPKRGTQYFGPGTRLLVL.

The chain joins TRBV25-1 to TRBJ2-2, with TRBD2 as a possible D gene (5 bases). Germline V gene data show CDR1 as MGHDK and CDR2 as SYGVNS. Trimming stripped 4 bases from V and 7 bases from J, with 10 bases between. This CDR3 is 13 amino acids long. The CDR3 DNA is TGTGCCAGCAGTGCCGGGAACCACGGGGAGCTGTTTTTT. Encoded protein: CASSAGNHGELFF.

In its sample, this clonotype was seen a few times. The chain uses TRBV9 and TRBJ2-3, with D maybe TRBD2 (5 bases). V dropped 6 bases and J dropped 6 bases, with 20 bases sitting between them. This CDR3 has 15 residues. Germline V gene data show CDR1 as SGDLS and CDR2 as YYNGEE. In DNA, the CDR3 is TGTGCCAGCACCCGTCATGGACTCCCAGCCGATACGCAGTATTTT. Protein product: CASTRHGLPADTQYF.

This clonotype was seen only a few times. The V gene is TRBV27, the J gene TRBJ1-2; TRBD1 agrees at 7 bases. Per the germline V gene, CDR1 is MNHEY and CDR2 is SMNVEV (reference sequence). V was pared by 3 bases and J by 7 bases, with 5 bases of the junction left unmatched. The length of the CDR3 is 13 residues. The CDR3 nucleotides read TGTGCCAGCAGTTTGGACAGGAGACGTGGCTACACCTTC. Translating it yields CASSLDRRRGYTF.

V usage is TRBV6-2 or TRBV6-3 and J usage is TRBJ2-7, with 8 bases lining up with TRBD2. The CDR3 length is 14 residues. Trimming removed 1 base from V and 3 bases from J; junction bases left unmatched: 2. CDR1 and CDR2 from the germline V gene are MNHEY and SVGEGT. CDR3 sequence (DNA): TGTGCCAGCAGTTACTTCCGGGAGGGCTACGAGCAGTACTTC. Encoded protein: CASSYFREGYEQYF.

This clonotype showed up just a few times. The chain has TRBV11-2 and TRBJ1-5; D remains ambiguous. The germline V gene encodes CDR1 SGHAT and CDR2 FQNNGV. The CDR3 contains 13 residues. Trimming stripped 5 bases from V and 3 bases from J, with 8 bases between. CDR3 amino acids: CASSNAYNQPQHF. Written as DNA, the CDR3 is TGTGCCAGCAGCAACGCTTACAATCAGCCCCAGCATTTT.